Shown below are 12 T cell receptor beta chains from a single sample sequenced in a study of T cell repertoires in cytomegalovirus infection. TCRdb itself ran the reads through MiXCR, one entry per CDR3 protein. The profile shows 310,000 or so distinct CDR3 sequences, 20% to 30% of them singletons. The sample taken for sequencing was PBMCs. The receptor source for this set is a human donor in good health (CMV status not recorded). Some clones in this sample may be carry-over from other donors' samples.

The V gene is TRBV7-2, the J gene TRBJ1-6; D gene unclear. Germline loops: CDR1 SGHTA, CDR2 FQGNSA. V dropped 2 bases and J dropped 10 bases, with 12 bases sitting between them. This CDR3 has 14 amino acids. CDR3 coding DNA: TGTGCCAGCAGCTTAAGGCAGCCCTGGTCACCCCTCCACTTT. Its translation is CASSLRQPWSPLHF.

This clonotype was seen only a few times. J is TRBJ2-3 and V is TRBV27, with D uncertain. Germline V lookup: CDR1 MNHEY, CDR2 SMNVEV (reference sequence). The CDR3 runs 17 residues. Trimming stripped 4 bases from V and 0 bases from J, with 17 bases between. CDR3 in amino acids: CASSYVPGRLSTDTQYF. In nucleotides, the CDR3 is TGTGCCAGCAGTTATGTCCCCGGGCGGCTTAGCACAGATACGCAGTATTTT.

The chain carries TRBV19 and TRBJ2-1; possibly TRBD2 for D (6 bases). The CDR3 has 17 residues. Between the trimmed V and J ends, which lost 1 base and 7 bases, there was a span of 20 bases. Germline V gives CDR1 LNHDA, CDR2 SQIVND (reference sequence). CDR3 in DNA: TGTGCCAGTAGTATAGTAGGTGGCGGGGAAGTTGGGAATGAGCAGTTCTTC. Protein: CASSIVGGGEVGNEQFF.

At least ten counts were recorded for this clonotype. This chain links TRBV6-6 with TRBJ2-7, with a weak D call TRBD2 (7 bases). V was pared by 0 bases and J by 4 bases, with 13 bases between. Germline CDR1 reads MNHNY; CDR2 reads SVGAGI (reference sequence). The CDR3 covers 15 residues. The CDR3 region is CASSYSGGEGYEQYF. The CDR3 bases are TGTGCCAGCAGTTACTCAGGGGGGGAAGGTTACGAGCAGTACTTC.

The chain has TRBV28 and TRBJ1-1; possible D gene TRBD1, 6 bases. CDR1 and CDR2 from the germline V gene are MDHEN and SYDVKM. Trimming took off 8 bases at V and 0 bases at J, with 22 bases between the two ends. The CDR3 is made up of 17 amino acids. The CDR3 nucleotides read TGTGCCAGCTGGTCTGGACAGTGGATGAATGTGAACACTGAAGCTTTCTTT. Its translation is CASWSGQWMNVNTEAFF.

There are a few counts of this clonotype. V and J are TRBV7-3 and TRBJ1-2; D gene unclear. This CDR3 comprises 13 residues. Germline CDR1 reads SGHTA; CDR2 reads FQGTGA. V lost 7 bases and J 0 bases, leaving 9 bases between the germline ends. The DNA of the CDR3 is TGTGCCAGCACCTCCGTCTCTAACTATGGCTACACCTTC. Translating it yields CASTSVSNYGYTF. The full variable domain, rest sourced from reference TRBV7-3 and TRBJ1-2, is GAGVSQTPSNKVTEKGKYVELRCDPISGHTALYWYRQSLGQGPEFLIYFQGTGAADDSGLPNDRFFAVRPEGSVSTLKIQRTERGDSAVYLCASTSVSNYGYTFGSGTRLTVV.

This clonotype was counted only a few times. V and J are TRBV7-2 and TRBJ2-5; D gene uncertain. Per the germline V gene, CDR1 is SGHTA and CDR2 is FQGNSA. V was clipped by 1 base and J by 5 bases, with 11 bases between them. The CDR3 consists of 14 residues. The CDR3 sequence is CASSLDGGPETQYF. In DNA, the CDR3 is TGTGCCAGCAGCTTAGATGGCGGACCGGAGACCCAGTACTTC.

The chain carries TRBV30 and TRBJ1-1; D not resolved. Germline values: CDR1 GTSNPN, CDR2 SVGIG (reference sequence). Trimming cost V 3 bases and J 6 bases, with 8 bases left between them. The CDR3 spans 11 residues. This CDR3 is CAWRFSAEAFF. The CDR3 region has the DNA TGTGCCTGGAGATTCAGCGCTGAAGCTTTCTTT.

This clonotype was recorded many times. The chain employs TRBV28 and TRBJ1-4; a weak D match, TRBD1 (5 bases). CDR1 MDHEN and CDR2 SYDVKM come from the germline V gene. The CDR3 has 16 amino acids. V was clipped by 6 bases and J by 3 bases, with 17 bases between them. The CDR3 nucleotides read TGTGCCAGCAGACACCCCCTGGGGACGGCTAATGAAAAACTGTTTTTT. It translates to CASRHPLGTANEKLFF.

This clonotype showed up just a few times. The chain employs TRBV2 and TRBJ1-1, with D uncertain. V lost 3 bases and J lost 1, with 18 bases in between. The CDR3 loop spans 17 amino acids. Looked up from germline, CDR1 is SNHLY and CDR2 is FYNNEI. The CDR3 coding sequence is TGTGCCAGCAGTGAGCCCACAAAGGCCTTCCGGAACACTGAAGCTTTCTTT. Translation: CASSEPTKAFRNTEAFF.

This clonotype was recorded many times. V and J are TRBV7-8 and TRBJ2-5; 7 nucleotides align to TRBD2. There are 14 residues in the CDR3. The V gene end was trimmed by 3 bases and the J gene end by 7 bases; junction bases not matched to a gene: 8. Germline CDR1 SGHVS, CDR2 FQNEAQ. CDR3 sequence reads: CASSFGEGPMTQYF. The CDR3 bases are TGTGCCAGCAGCTTCGGGGAGGGGCCAATGACCCAGTACTTC.

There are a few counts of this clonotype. This CDR3 is CSVAPDMNTEAFF. As DNA, the CDR3 is TGCAGCGTTGCCCCGGACATGAACACTGAAGCTTTCTTT. The genes are TRBV29-1 and TRBJ1-1; D may be TRBD1 (5 bases). The CDR3 sequence is 13 residues long. Germline CDR1 SQVTM, CDR2 ANQGSEA. Trimming pared 4 bases from V and 0 bases from J, leaving 9 bases between.